The present T cell receptor (beta chain) was sequenced within a study of cytomegalovirus exposure and HLA in healthy donors. With respect to this clone: Its cognate antigen is unknown.

Trimming took off 0 bases at V and 3 bases at J, with 12 bases between the two ends. The CDR3 runs to 14 residues. The V gene's germline CDR1 is GTSNPN and CDR2 SVGIG (reference sequence). Study-level points and caveats: Analyses of presence/absence relied on an assumption of roughly uniform sequencing depth across donors. There were some V segments, including TRBV6-2 and TRBV6-3, excluded as indistinguishable. A later analysis linked a missense DCLRE1C variant to TCR beta V- and J-gene trimming.

Vbeta (60) and Jbeta (13) primers were used in the PCR. This table comes from immunoSEQ multiplex PCR, and its TCRdb copy is limited to in-frame clones, with some not included. Among more than 150,000 clones listed, approximately 80% were seen once. This receptor was taken from a woman aged 45-60 years in good health and CMV-seropositive. Material for sequencing was PBMCs. V and J are TRBV30 and TRBJ2-7; no clear D gene. CDR3 loop: CAWSVDSAGYEQYF. The CDR3 nucleotides read TGTGCCTGGAGTGTAGATAGTGCCGGCTACGAGCAGTACTTC.